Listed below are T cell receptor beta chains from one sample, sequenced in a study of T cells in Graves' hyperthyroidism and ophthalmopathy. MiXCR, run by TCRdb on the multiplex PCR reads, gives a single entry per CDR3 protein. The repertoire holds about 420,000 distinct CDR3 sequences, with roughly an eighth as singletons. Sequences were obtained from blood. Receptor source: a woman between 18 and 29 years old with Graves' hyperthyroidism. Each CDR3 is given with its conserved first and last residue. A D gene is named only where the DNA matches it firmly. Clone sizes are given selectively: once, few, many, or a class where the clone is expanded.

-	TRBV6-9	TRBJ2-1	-	CASSYTFSRRGNEQFF	TGTGCCAGCAGTTATACCTTTAGCAGGAGGGGCAATGAGCAGTTCTTC
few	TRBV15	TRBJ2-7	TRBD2	CATSGGGLNEQYF	TGTGCCACCTCCGGGGGGGGGCTCAACGAGCAGTACTTC
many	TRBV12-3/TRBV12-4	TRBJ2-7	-	CASRYLGSHEQYF	TGTGCCAGCAGGTATCTGGGTTCCCACGAGCAGTACTTC
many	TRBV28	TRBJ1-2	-	CASSPTGGHGYTF	TGTGCCAGCAGTCCTACAGGAGGACATGGCTACACCTTC
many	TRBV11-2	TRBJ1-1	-	CASSFATVLTEAFF	TGTGCCAGCAGCTTTGCAACAGTGCTTACTGAAGCTTTCTTT
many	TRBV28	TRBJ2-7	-	CASKGRTYEQYF	TGTGCCAGCAAGGGCAGGACCTACGAGCAGTACTTC
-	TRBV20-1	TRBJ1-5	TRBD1	CSAPGRDRKNQPQHF	TGCAGTGCCCCTGGAAGGGACAGAAAGAATCAGCCCCAGCATTTT
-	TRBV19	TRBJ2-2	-	CASSEQGYTGELFF	TGTGCCAGTAGTGAGCAGGGTTACACCGGGGAGCTGTTTTTT
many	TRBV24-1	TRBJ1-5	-	CATSDPHSNQPQHF	TGTGCCACCAGTGATCCTCATAGCAATCAGCCCCAGCATTTT
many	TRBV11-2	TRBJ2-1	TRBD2	CASSSWAGGGYNEQFF	TGTGCCAGCAGCTCTTGGGCGGGAGGGGGATACAATGAGCAGTTCTTC
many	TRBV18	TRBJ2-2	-	CASSPPLRPGELFF	TGTGCCAGCTCACCACCTCTAAGGCCCGGGGAGCTGTTTTTT
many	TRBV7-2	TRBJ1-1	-	CASSLVLGANTEAFF	TGTGCCAGCAGCTTAGTGTTAGGGGCCAACACTGAAGCTTTCTTT
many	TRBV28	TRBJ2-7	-	CASSQGITTYEQYF	TGTGCCAGCAGTCAGGGTATTACCACCTACGAGCAGTACTTC
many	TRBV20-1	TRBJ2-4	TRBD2	CSGNQREGAKNIQYF	TGCAGTGGGAATCAGCGGGAGGGAGCCAAAAACATTCAGTACTTC
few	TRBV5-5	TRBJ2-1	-	CASTSEESSYNEQFF	TGTGCCAGCACCTCAGAGGAGAGCTCCTACAATGAGCAGTTCTTC
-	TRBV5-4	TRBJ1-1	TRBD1	CASSSPGQGTNTEAFF	TGTGCCAGCAGCTCACCGGGACAGGGTACAAACACTGAAGCTTTCTTT
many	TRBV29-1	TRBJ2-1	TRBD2	CSVEREGPLYEQFF	TGCAGCGTTGAGCGGGAGGGCCCTCTGTATGAGCAGTTCTTC
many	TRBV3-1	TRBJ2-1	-	CASSQVTALENNEQFF	TGTGCCAGCAGCCAAGTAACAGCGCTTGAAAACAATGAGCAGTTCTTC
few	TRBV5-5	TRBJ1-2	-	CASSLAGVRGNGYTF	TGTGCCAGCAGCTTGGCGGGAGTCAGGGGCAATGGCTACACCTTC
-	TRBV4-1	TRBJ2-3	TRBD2	CASSPKAGELDTQYF	TGCGCCAGCAGCCCAAAAGCGGGAGAGCTAGATACGCAGTATTTT
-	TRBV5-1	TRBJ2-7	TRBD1	CASSLLPGQGAYEQYF	TGCGCCAGCAGCCTACTGCCAGGCCAGGGGGCTTACGAGCAGTACTTC
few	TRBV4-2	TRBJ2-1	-	CASSLVGGGVGEQFF	TGTGCCAGCAGCCTAGTCGGCGGAGGGGTTGGTGAGCAGTTCTTC
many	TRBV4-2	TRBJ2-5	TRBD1	CASSPDGTGASQETQYF	TGTGCCAGCAGCCCAGACGGGACAGGGGCTTCCCAAGAGACCCAGTACTTC
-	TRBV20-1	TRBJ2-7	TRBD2	CSARVGPLAGEAYEQYF	TGCAGTGCTAGAGTGGGGCCCCTAGCGGGAGAAGCTTACGAGCAGTACTTC
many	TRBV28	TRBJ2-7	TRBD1	CASSQTGGNYEQYF	TGTGCCAGCAGTCAGACAGGGGGGAACTACGAGCAGTACTTC
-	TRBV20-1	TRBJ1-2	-	CSASGDGWAYGYTF	TGCAGTGCTAGTGGGGACGGCTGGGCCTATGGCTACACCTTC
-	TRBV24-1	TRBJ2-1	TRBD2	CATSATPTSGTPGSYNEQFF	TGTGCCACCAGTGCTACCCCCACTAGCGGGACCCCTGGCTCCTACAATGAGCAGTTCTTC
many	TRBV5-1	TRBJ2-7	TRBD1	CASSLVRGQSYEQYF	TGCGCCAGCAGCTTGGTGAGGGGGCAATCCTACGAGCAGTACTTC
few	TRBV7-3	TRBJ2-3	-	CASSLLGLGTDTQYF	TGTGCCAGCAGCTTACTAGGGCTAGGCACAGATACGCAGTATTTT
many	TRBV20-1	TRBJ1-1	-	CSGKATEAFF	TGCAGCGGGAAGGCCACTGAAGCTTTCTTT
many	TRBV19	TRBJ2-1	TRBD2	CASSISGGANEQFF	TGTGCCAGTAGTATCTCGGGAGGTGCAAATGAGCAGTTCTTC
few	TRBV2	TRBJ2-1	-	CASSEGEASYDEQFF	TGTGCCAGCAGTGAAGGGGAGGCCTCCTACGATGAGCAGTTCTTC
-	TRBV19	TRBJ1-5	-	CASSMGQPYSNQPQHF	TGTGCCAGTAGTATGGGGCAGCCTTATAGCAATCAGCCCCAGCATTTT
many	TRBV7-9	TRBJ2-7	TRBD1	CASSLAPGQGNEQYF	TGTGCCAGCAGCTTAGCCCCGGGACAGGGGAACGAGCAGTACTTC
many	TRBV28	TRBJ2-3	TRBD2	CASSTELAGERDTQYF	TGTGCCAGCAGTACCGAGCTAGCGGGAGAAAGAGATACGCAGTATTTT
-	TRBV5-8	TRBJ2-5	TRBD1	CASSRGPPWAETQYF	TGTGCCAGCAGCAGGGGGCCCCCTTGGGCGGAGACCCAGTACTTC
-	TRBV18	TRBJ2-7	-	CASSLTTEAYEQYF	TGTGCCAGCTCACTGACGACGGAAGCCTACGAGCAGTACTTC
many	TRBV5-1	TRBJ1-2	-	CASSPGVSGLLGYTF	TGCGCCAGCAGCCCGGGGGTCAGTGGGCTGTTGGGCTACACCTTC
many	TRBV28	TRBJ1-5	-	CASRAGSLNQHF	TGTGCCAGCCGGGCAGGGTCACTTAACCAGCATTTT
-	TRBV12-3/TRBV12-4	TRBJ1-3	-	CASSFGGLHNTIYF	TGTGCCAGCAGTTTCGGGGGGTTACATAACACCATATATTTT
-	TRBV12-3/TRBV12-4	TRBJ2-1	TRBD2	CASSLSLAGGLVNEQFF	TGTGCCAGCAGTTTGTCTCTAGCGGGAGGGCTCGTCAATGAGCAGTTCTTC
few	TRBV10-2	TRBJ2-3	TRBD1	CASSEFAGTGLTDTQYF	TGCGCCAGCAGTGAGTTCGCCGGGACAGGCCTCACAGATACGCAGTATTTT
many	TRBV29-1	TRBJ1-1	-	CSVARGGRTEAFF	TGCAGCGTTGCAAGGGGTGGGCGTACTGAAGCTTTCTTT
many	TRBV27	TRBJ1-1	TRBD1	CASGGTENTEAFF	TGTGCCAGCGGGGGGACAGAGAACACTGAAGCTTTCTTT
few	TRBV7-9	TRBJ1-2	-	CASSARVMGGYTF	TGTGCCAGCAGCGCCAGAGTCATGGGTGGCTACACCTTC